This TCR beta chain comes out of a study of cytomegalovirus exposure and HLA in healthy donors. Study-level findings and limits: The records held CMV serostatus as the only immune exposure information. Some public TCRs appeared in many individuals, while most sequences were rare.

The V segment lost 5 bases and the J segment 5 bases; nucleotides outside the gene matches: 11. Germline V CDR1 and CDR2: SGHRS, YFSETQ. The CDR3 extends over 15 amino acids. PCR was performed using 60 Vbeta and 13 Jbeta primers. The data were produced by immunoSEQ multiplex PCR, yet TCRdb's version contains in-frame clones alone and is incomplete. The data show under 200,000 clones, approximately 70% seen once. This clone has more than one count but fewer than ten. No antigen is known for it. The receptor's source is a woman aged 40 to 50 in good health and CMV-seropositive. This chain uses TRBV5-1 with TRBJ2-3; 7 positions agree with TRBD2. Sequencing was done on a sample of PBMCs. CDR3 nucleotides: TGCGCCAGCAGTATGGGTGGACTAGAACAAGATACGCAGTATTTT. Its translation is CASSMGGLEQDTQYF.